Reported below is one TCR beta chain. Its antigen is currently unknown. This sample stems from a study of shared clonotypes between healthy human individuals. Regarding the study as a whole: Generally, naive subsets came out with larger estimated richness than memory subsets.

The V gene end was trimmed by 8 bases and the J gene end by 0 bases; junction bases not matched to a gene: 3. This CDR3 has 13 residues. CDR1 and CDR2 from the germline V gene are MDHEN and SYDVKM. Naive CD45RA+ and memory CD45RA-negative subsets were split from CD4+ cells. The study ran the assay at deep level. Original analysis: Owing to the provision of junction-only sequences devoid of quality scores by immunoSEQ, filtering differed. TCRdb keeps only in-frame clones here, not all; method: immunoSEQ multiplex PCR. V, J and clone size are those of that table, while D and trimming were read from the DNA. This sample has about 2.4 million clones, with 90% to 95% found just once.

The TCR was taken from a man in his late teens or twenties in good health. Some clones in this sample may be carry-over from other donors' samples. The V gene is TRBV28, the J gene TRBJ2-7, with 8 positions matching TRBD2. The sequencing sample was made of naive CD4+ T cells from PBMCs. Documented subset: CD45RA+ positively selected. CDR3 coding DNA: TGTGCCAGCTTAGCGGGAAACTCCTACGAGCAGTACTTC. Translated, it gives CASLAGNSYEQYF. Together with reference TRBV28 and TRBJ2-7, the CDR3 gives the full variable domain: DVKVTQSSRYLVKRTGEKVFLECVQDMDHENMFWYRQDPGLGLRLIYFSYDVKMKEKGDIPEGYSVSREKKERFSLILESASTNQTSMYLCASLAGNSYEQYFGPGTRLTVT.